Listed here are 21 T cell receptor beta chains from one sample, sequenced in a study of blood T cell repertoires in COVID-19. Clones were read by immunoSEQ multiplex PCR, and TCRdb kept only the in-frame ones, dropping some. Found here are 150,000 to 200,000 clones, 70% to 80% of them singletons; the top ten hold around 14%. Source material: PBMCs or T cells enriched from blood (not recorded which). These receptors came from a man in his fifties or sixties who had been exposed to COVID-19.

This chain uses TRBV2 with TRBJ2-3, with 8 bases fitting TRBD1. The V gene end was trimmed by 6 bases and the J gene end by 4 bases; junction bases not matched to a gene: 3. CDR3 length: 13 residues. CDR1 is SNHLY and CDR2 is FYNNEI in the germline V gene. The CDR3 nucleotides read TGTGCCAGCAGGGGGACAGGATCAGATACGCAGTATTTT. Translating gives CASRGTGSDTQYF.

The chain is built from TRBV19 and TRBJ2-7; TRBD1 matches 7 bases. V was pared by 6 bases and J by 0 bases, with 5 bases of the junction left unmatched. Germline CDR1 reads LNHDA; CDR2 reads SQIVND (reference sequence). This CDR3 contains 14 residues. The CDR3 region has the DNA TGTGCCAGTAGCTTCACAGGGGCCTCCTACGAGCAGTACTTC. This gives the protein CASSFTGASYEQYF. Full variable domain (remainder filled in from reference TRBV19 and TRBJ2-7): DGGITQSPKYLFRKEGQNVTLSCEQNLNHDAMYWYRQDPGQGLRLIYYSQIVNDFQKGDIAEGYSVSREKKESFPLTVTSAQKNPTAFYLCASSFTGASYEQYFGPGTRLTVT.

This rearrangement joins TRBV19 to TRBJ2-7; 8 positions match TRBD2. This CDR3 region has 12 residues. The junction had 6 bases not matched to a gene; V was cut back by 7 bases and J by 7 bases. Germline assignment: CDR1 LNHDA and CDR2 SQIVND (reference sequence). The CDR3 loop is CASTGTSWEQYF. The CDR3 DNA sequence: TGTGCCAGTACCGGGACTAGTTGGGAGCAGTACTTC.

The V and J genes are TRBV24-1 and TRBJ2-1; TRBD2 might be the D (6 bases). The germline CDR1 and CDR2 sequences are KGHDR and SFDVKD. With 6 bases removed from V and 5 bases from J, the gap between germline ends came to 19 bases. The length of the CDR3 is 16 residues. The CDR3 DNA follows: TGTGCCACCAGTCCAGCGCAAACTAGCAGAAACAATGAGCAGTTCTTC. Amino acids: CATSPAQTSRNNEQFF.

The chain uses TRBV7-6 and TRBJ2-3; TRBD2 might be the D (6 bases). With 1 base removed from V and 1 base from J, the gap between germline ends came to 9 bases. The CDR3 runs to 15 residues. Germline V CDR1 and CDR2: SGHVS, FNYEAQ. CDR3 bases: TGTGCCAGCAGCTTAGAGGCTAGCGGCACAGATACGCAGTATTTT. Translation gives CASSLEASGTDTQYF.

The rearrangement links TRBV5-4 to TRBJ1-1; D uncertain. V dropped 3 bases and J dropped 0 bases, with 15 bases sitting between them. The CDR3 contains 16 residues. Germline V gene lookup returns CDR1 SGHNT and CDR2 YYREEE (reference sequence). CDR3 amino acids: CASSSLTTNLNTEAFF. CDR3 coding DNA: TGTGCCAGCAGCTCCCTTACGACAAACCTGAACACTGAAGCTTTCTTT.

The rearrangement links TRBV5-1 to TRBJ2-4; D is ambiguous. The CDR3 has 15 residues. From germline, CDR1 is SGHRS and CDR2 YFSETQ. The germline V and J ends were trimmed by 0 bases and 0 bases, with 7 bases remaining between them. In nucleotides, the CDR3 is TGCGCCAGCAGCTTGGGGCTCCTAGCCAAAAACATTCAGTACTTC. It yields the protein CASSLGLLAKNIQYF.

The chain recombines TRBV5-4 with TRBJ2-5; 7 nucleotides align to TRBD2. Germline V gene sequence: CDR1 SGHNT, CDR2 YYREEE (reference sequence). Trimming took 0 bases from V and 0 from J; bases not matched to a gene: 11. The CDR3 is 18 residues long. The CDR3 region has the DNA TGTGCCAGCAGCTTGGGTGGGCGGGGGAAAGGGTACCAAGAGACCCAGTACTTC. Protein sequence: CASSLGGRGKGYQETQYF.

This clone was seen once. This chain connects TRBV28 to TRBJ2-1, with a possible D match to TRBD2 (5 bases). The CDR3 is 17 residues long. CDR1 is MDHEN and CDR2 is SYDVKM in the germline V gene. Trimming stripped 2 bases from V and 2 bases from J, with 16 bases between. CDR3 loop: CASSLGLARRTYNEQFF. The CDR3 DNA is TGTGCCAGCAGTTTAGGGCTAGCTAGACGAACCTACAATGAGCAGTTCTTC.

CDR3 in amino acids: CASSLALSFYEQYF. CDR3 nucleotide sequence: TGTGCCAGCAGCTTAGCTCTGTCCTTCTACGAGCAGTACTTC. J is TRBJ2-7 and V is TRBV7-8; no clear D gene. The CDR3 totals 14 residues. Germline V gene data show CDR1 as SGHVS and CDR2 as FQNEAQ. Trimming left V 0 bases short and J 3 bases short, with 9 bases between. Full variable domain (rest looked up from reference TRBV7-8 and TRBJ2-7): GAGVSQSPRYKVAKRGQDVALRCDPISGHVSLFWYQQALGQGPEFLTYFQNEAQLDKSGLPSDRFFAERPEGSVSTLKIQRTQQEDSAVYLCASSLALSFYEQYFGPGTRLTVT.

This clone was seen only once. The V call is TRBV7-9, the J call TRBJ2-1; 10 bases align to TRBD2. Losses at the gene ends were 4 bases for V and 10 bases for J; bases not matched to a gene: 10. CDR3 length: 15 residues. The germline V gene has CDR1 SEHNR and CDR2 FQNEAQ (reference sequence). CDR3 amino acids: CASSSPLSGRPEQFF. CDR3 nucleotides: TGTGCCAGCAGCTCCCCCCTTAGCGGGAGGCCAGAGCAGTTCTTC.

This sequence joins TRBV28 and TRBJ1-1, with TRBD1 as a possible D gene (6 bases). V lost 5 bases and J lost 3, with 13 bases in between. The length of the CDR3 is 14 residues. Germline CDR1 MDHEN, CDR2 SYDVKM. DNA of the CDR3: TGTGCCAGCAGTCAATCCAGGGGTGACACTGAAGCTTTCTTT. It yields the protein CASSQSRGDTEAFF.

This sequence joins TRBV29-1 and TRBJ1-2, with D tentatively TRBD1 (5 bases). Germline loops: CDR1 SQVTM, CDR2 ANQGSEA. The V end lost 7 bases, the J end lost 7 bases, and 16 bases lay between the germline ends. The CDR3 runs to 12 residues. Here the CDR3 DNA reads TGCAGCGCCATAGGGGAGGGAGTTGGCTACACCTTC. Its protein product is CSAIGEGVGYTF.

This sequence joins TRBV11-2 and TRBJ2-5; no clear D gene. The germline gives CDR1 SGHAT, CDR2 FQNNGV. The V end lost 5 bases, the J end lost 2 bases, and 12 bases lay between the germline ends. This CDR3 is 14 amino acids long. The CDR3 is CASSRPLGQETQYF. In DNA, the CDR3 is TGTGCCAGCAGCCGACCTCTAGGACAAGAGACCCAGTACTTC.

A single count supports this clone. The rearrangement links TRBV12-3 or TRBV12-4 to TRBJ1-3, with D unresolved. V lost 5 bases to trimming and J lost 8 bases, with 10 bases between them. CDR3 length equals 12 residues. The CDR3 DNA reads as TGTGCCAGCAGTCCAGGCTTAGACACCATATATTTT. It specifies CASSPGLDTIYF.

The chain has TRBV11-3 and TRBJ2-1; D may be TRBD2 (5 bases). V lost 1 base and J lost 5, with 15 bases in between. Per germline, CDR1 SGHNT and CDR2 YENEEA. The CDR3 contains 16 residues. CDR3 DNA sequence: TGTGCCAGCAGCTTAGGACCGTGGAGGAATGACAATGAGCAGTTCTTC. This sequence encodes CASSLGPWRNDNEQFF.

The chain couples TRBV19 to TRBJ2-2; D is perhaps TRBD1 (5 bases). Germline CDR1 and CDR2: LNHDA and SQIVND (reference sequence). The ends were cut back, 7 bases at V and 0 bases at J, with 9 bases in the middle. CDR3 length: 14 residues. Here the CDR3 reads CASTGRANTGELFF. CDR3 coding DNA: TGTGCCAGTACGGGCAGGGCGAACACCGGGGAGCTGTTTTTT.

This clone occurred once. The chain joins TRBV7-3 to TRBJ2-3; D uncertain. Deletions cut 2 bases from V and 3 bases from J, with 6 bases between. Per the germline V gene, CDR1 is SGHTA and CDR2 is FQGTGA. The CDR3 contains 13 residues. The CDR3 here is CASSLFLTDTQYF. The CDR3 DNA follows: TGTGCCAGCAGCTTATTTCTGACAGATACGCAGTATTTT. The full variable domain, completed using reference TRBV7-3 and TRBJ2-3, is GAGVSQTPSNKVTEKGKYVELRCDPISGHTALYWYRQSLGQGPEFLIYFQGTGAADDSGLPNDRFFAVRPEGSVSTLKIQRTERGDSAVYLCASSLFLTDTQYFGPGTRLTVL.

The CDR3 sequence: CASSEAVPYEQYF. The CDR3 DNA follows: TGTGCCAGCAGTGAAGCGGTTCCCTACGAGCAGTACTTC. V gene TRBV28 combines with J gene TRBJ2-7; a weak D match, TRBD2 (5 bases). Deletions cut 5 bases from V and 2 bases from J, with 10 bases between. Germline assignment: CDR1 MDHEN and CDR2 SYDVKM. The CDR3 is made up of 13 amino acids.

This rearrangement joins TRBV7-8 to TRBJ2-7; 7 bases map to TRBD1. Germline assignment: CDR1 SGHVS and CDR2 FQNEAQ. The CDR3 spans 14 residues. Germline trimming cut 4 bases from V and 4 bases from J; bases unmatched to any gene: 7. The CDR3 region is CASSSPWDRYEQYF. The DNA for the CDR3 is TGTGCCAGCAGCTCCCCTTGGGACAGATACGAGCAGTACTTC.

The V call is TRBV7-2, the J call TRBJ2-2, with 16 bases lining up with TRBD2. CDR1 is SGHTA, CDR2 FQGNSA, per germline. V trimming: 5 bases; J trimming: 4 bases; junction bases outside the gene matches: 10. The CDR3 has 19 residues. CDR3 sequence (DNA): TGTGCCAGCAGCAAGGGACTAGCGGGAGGGTTTCCGGGCACCGGGGAGCTGTTTTTT. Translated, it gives CASSKGLAGGFPGTGELFF.